The TCR beta chain under discussion was sequenced for a study of blood T cell repertoires in COVID-19. Study at large: COVID-19 samples collected from the United States, Italy and Spain covered acute and convalescent phases. From T cells, B-cell-depleted T cells, or PBMCs came the material, which was cDNA or gDNA.

Per the original methods: Reference gene primer amplification gave nucleated cell count estimates. TCRdb's table, derived via immunoSEQ multiplex PCR, lists solely in-frame clones and lacks some. The V and J calls and clone size are taken from that table; D and trimming were inferred from the DNA. Of 100,000 to 150,000 clones detected, roughly 80% appear once; the ten largest clones hold approximately 7.9%. This clone is deemed medium-sized (0.01 to 0.1%). The CDR3 runs to 15 residues. V was pared by 1 base and J by 0 bases, with 10 bases between. CDR1 is MGHRA, CDR2 YSYEKL, per germline. The sample comprised peripheral blood. The chain is built from TRBV4-1 and TRBJ2-7, with D possibly being TRBD1 (6 bases). This clonotype was sampled from a human donor in a cohort sampled during active COVID-19. CDR3 loop: CASSQGQAFSYEQYF. The CDR3 DNA sequence: TGCGCCAGCAGCCAAGGACAGGCCTTCTCCTACGAGCAGTACTTC.